The present T cell receptor beta chain was sequenced within a study of memory CD4+ T cells and cytomegalovirus serostatus. For the study at large: Donors were healthy Belgian adults, some 10 CMV seropositive and fewer than 30 seronegative.

V lost 3 bases and J 7 bases, leaving 16 bases between the germline ends. Germline values: CDR1 SGDLS, CDR2 YYNGEE. The CDR3 spans 14 residues. Clones were sequenced by immunoSEQ multiplex PCR, and TCRdb holds only the in-frame ones, with some missing. This table holds 64,000 or so clones, roughly three quarters found once. Single viable CD3+CD4+CD8-CD45RO+ cells were sorted as the memory CD4+ T cells. CMV serostatus came from serum IgG against pp150, pp28, p38, p52. After thawing, CD4+ T cells were positively selected. This clone was counted a few times. Antigen specificity is unknown. Points from the study as a whole: CMV serostatus prediction reached median AUC approximately 0.95, or 0.91 with US-trained model.

The chain carries TRBV9 and TRBJ2-5, with D tentatively TRBD1 (6 bases). The sequenced sample was memory CD4+ T cells from blood. The sequence came from an adult in good health and CMV-seronegative. Here the CDR3 reads CASSADYQGRTQYF. The CDR3 DNA follows: TGTGCCAGCAGCGCCGATTACCAGGGGAGGACCCAGTACTTC.